The 11 T cell receptor beta chains reported below all come from one sample, sequenced in a study of blood T cell repertoires in COVID-19. The method was immunoSEQ multiplex PCR; TCRdb's version includes in-frame clones alone and lacks a portion of them. The table lists about 240,000 clones, 83% of them singletons. The sequencing sample was made of peripheral blood. The receptors stem from a human donor in a cohort sampled during active COVID-19.

This clone was recorded once. CDR3 protein: CASSPTSGRGGELFF. In DNA, the CDR3 is TGTGCCAGCAGCCCTACTAGCGGGAGAGGCGGGGAGCTGTTTTTT. The rearrangement joins TRBV11-2 to TRBJ2-2, with 11 positions matching TRBD2. The CDR3 extends over 15 amino acids. V gave up 5 bases and J gave up 7 bases; unmatched junction bases: 6. Germline assignment: CDR1 SGHAT and CDR2 FQNNGV.

CDR3 loop: CASSPTPGQGTYEQYF. The CDR3 DNA reads as TGTGCCAGCTCACCGACCCCGGGACAGGGTACCTACGAGCAGTACTTC. The V gene is TRBV18, the J gene TRBJ2-7; TRBD1 matches at 9 bases. Germline CDR1 and CDR2: KGHSH and LQKENI. The CDR3 spans 16 residues. Germline trimming cut 3 bases from V and 2 bases from J; bases unmatched to any gene: 8.

The J gene is TRBJ1-4, the V gene TRBV7-2, with D possibly being TRBD1 (5 bases). The V end lost 5 bases, the J end lost 8 bases, and 21 bases lay between the germline ends. Looked up from germline, CDR1 is SGHTA and CDR2 is FQGNSA. This CDR3 spans 16 amino acids. The CDR3 here is CASSPHNARVVEKLFF. DNA of the CDR3: TGTGCCAGCAGCCCCCACAACGCCAGGGTCGTGGAAAAACTGTTTTTT. The whole variable domain, filled in from reference TRBV7-2 and TRBJ1-4, reads GAGVSQSPSNKVTEKGKDVELRCDPISGHTALYWYRQSLGQGLEFLIYFQGNSAPDKSGLPSDRFSAERTGGSVSTLTIQRTQQEDSAVYLCASSPHNARVVEKLFFGSGTQLSVL.

The chain is built from TRBV20-1 and TRBJ2-5, with 12 bases identical to TRBD2. The CDR3 runs to 15 residues. Germline V lookup: CDR1 DFQATT, CDR2 SNEGSKA (reference sequence). The V and J ends lost 3 bases and 5 bases, in that order; junction bases with no gene match: 7. CDR3 bases: TGCAGTGCTAGTAGACTAGCGGGAGTGTGGGAGACCCAGTACTTC. Amino acid sequence: CSASRLAGVWETQYF.

This chain uses TRBV6-1 with TRBJ1-5; 7 bases align to TRBD1. CDR1 is MNHNS, CDR2 SASEGT, per germline. The CDR3 is made up of 16 amino acids. Trimming at V came to 3 bases and at J to 3 bases, leaving 8 bases not matched to a gene. CDR3 region: CASSDTGTDNNQPQHF. As DNA, the CDR3 is TGTGCCAGCAGTGATACCGGGACAGACAACAATCAGCCCCAGCATTTT.

The V gene is TRBV9, the J gene TRBJ1-3, with D unclear. This CDR3 region has 14 residues. From germline, CDR1 is SGDLS and CDR2 YYNGEE. Trimming removed 0 bases at V and 0 bases at J, with 4 bases between. In DNA, the CDR3 is TGTGCCAGCAGCGTAGGCAGCTCTGGAAACACCATATATTTT. Translated, it gives CASSVGSSGNTIYF.

The chain combines TRBV1 with TRBJ2-2; whether TRBD2, the table's D call, matches the DNA was not checked. TRBV1 is an annotated pseudogene. CDR3 length: 15 residues. In DNA form, the CDR3 reads TGCACCAGCAGCCGTCGGACTAGCCTAGGCGGGGAGCTGTTTTTT. Translating it yields CTSSRRTSLGGELFF.

The chain joins TRBV3-1 (or the pseudogene TRBV3-2) to TRBJ2-1, with D possibly matching TRBD2 (7 bases). Trimming stripped 4 bases from V and 7 bases from J, with 20 bases between. CDR3 size: 16 residues. Germline CDR1 is LGHDT and CDR2 is YNNKEL (reference sequence). CDR3 bases: TGTGCCAGCAGCCCCCCACGGGCGGGGGCCTGGAATGAGCAGTTCTTC. Residues: CASSPPRAGAWNEQFF.

This chain joins TRBV28 and TRBJ1-1; D gene ambiguous. This CDR3 comprises 15 residues. From germline, CDR1 is MDHEN and CDR2 SYDVKM. V was trimmed by 7 bases and J by 0 bases, leaving 15 bases between them. CDR3 in amino acids: CASTAAYYMNTEAFF. CDR3 DNA sequence: TGTGCCAGCACCGCGGCGTATTATATGAACACTGAAGCTTTCTTT.

The V gene is TRBV5-1, the J gene TRBJ1-3; D not certain. This CDR3 contains 15 residues. Trimming shortened V by 4 bases and J by 4 bases, and 15 bases separated the two germline ends. Germline lookup yields CDR1 SGHRS and CDR2 YFSETQ. CDR3 amino acids: CASSLTSRGGNTIYF. The CDR3 region has the DNA TGCGCCAGCAGCCTGACCTCCCGAGGGGGAAACACCATATATTTT.

The V call is TRBV14, the J call TRBJ2-7; possible D gene TRBD1, 6 bases. The CDR3 is made up of 12 amino acids. Germline V lookup: CDR1 SGHDN, CDR2 FVKESK. V was pared by 6 bases and J by 2 bases, with 8 bases between. The CDR3 region has the DNA TGTGCCAGCAGAGGACAGACCTACGAGCAGTACTTC. Its translation: CASRGQTYEQYF.